This TCR beta chain was recorded in a study of T-cell reconstitution after alpha-beta-depleted transplantation in children. This CDR3 has 15 amino acids. CDR1 and CDR2 from the germline V gene are LNHNV and YYDKDF (reference sequence). Trimming pared 0 bases from V and 2 bases from J, leaving 10 bases between. This clonotype was seen a few times. Preparation of the TCRbeta library was carried out with unique molecular identifiers. TCRdb reprocessed the PCR reads with MiXCR, giving one entry per CDR3 protein. The sample holds hundreds of thousands of distinct CDR3 sequences, about 11% seen once. The source was PBMCs from the stem cell graft donor, collected from the stem cell graft. V usage is TRBV15 and J usage is TRBJ2-5, with unresolved D. The receptor was isolated from a human donor who donated a stem cell graft to a child with acute lymphoblastic leukemia. The CDR3 protein is CATSRDSAAQETQYF. CDR3 in DNA: TGTGCCACCAGCAGAGATTCGGCGGCTCAAGAGACCCAGTACTTC.